The clone carrying this T cell receptor beta chain came up once. These data originate in a study of resident and recirculating memory T cells in vitiligo. Repertoires were generated with immunoSEQ multiplex PCR, while TCRdb's copy carries only in-frame clones and drops some. The table shows 70,000 to 85,000 clones, with roughly nine tenths occurring only once. CDR1 and CDR2 (germline): SGHTA, FQGNSA. V shed 5 bases, J shed 2 bases, and the junction held 6 bases outside the gene matches. There are 14 residues in the CDR3. This chain uses TRBV7-2 with TRBJ2-7, with 7 positions matching TRBD1. The sequence derives from a male donor with vitiligo. The material sequenced was blood. DNA of the CDR3: TGTGCCAGCAGCCAGGACAGGTTAGCCTACGAGCAGTACTTC. This encodes CASSQDRLAYEQYF.